Listed below are T cell receptor beta chains from one sample, sequenced in a study of blood T cell repertoires in COVID-19. Assay used: immunoSEQ multiplex PCR; TCRdb lists only in-frame clones, some missing. This table holds approximately 300,000 clones, more than 75% found once. The sequencing sample was made of PBMCs or T cells enriched from blood (not recorded which). The receptor source for this set is a woman under 40 who had recovered from COVID-19. Both conserved end residues are trimmed from each CDR3. Fields, in order: CDR3 length, V gene, clone size, CDR3 protein. Clone sizes are given selectively: once, few, many, or a class where the clone is expanded.

13,TRBV9,NA,ASSGWDSPTYEQY
13,TRBV28,NA,ASSPPTGLNQPQH
11,TRBV28,once,AGRGTGNYGYT
15,TRBV5-8,NA,ASSFYSLMTGNQPQH
13,TRBV4-1,NA,ASSPGTGVVDEQF
15,TRBV7-8,NA,ASSLASGTGWVGELF
11,TRBV12-3/TRBV12-4,NA,ASSSTGTYEQY
11,TRBV7-2,NA,AVRTGGNSPLH
14,TRBV5-1,NA,ASSFFPSGGSDTQY
11,TRBV19,NA,ASKRETDTEAF
13,TRBV10-3,NA,AISERGGMVSEQY
15,TRBV4-3,NA,ASSHWGGLRSYNEQF
12,TRBV3-1/TRBV3-2,NA,ASSQDNGQETQY
12,TRBV19,NA,ASSIGAGATEAF
13,TRBV5-6,NA,ASSLFTGGDSPLH
12,TRBV27,NA,ASSILADPYEQY
13,TRBV7-2,NA,ASSLGLPSTDTQY
13,TRBV28,NA,ASRRGGTGAGELF
13,TRBV5-5,NA,ASSFRSGGASTQY
10,TRBV27,NA,ASRGQGTEAF
10,TRBV2,NA,ASRRDIYGYT
14,TRBV5-5,NA,ASSLSPGQSFYGYT
12,TRBV7-2,once,ASSLDRDLNEQY
12,TRBV3-1/TRBV3-2,few,ASSLQTTNTEAF
11,TRBV7-8,NA,ASRQTVARSQY
13,TRBV10-1,NA,ASSTTGFRTDTQY
13,TRBV7-9,once,ASSLGTSGGETQY
11,TRBV7-2,NA,ASSSGQADTQY
12,TRBV29-1,NA,SVVLQGTNQPQH
12,TRBV7-8,NA,ASREASGYNEQF
11,TRBV12-3/TRBV12-4,NA,ASSLTSGGEAF
15,TRBV24-1,few,ATSDFGDRGSNQPQH
12,TRBV15,NA,ATSRDDRGETQY
11,TRBV28,NA,ASSLGQGYEQY
13,TRBV7-9,NA,ASRGTGILNSPLH
14,TRBV27,once,ASRGGRDSWNTEAF
13,TRBV5-4,NA,ASSLDPGDGYGYT
11,TRBV12-3/TRBV12-4,NA,ASRRDSTGELF
10,TRBV7-6,NA,ARREDTGELF
12,TRBV5-1,NA,ASSANSGNTEAF
13,TRBV6-5,once,ASSTPGGWGTEAF
12,TRBV18,NA,ASARETRDSEQY
12,TRBV7-2,NA,ASSPTGGVYGYT
10,TRBV10-3,NA,AISGLGTEAF
10,TRBV2,once,ASSEEQIEAF
11,TRBV28,NA,ASSLEGNYGYT
14,TRBV20-1,NA,SASSKTGALNTEAF
14,TRBV5-1,few,ASRRRPGQANSPLH
13,TRBV11-2,NA,ASSLGGTGSDTQY
13,TRBV30,NA,AWSEMGVGNSPLH
15,TRBV7-9,NA,ASSLSVKRGASYEQY
14,TRBV5-1,NA,ASSINSKGGGYGYT
13,TRBV6-5,NA,ASSYSQGASYEQY
14,TRBV18,NA,ASSPGRRGGAGEQY
12,TRBV5-5,NA,ASSFSGQLYEQY
13,TRBV7-8,NA,ASRPSQQLNTEAF
10,TRBV5-1,NA,ASSARGYGYT